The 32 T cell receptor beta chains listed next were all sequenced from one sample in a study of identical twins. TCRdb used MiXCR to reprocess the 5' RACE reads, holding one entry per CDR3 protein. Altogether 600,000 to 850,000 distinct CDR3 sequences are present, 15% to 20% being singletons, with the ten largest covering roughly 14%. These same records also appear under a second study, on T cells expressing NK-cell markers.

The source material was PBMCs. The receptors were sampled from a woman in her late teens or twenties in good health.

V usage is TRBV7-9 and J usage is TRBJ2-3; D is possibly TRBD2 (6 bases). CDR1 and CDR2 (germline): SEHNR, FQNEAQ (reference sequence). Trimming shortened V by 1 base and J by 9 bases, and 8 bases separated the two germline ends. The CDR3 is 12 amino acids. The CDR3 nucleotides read TGTGCCAGCAGCTTAGTACGGGGGACGCAGTATTTT. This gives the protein CASSLVRGTQYF. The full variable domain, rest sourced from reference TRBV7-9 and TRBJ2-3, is DTGVSQNPRHKITKRGQNVTFRCDPISEHNRLYWYRQTLGQGPEFLTYFQNEAQLEKSRLLSDRFSAERPKGSFSTLEIQRTEQGDSAMYLCASSLVRGTQYFGPGTRLTVL.

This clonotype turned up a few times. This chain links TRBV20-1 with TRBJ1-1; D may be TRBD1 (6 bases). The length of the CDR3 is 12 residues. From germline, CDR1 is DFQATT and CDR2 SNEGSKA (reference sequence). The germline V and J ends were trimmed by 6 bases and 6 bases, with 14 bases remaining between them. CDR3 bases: TGCAGTGCCGCCGGGGGGCAAGCTGAAGCTTTCTTT. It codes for CSAAGGQAEAFF.

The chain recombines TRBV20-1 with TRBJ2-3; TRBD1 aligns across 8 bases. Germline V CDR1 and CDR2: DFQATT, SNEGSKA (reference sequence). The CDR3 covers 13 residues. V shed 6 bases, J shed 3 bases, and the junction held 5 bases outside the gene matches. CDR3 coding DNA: TGCAGTGCCCTAGGACAGGGAACAGATACGCAGTATTTT. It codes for CSALGQGTDTQYF.

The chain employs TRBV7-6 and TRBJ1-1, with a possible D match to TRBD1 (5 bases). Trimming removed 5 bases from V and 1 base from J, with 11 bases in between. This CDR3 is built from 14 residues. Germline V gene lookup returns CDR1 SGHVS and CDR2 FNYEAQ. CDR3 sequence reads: CASSTAGRNTEAFF. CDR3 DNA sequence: TGTGCCAGCAGCACCGCAGGGAGGAACACTGAAGCTTTCTTT.

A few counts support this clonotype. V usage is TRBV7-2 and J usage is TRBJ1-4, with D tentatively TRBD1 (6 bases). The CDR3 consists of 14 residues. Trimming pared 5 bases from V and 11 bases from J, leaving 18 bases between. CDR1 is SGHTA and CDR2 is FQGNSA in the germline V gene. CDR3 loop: CASSLNRVRVKLFF. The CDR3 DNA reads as TGTGCCAGCAGCCTAAACAGGGTTCGTGTGAAACTGTTTTTT.

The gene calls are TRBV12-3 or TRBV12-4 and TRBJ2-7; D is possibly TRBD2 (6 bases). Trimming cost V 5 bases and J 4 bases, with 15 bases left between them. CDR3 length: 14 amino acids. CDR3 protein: CASSTGRDSYEQYF. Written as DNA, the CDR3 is TGTGCCAGCAGTACGGGTAGGGACTCGTACGAGCAGTACTTC.

CDR3 residues: CASSEDREVYEQYF. CDR3 nucleotides: TGTGCCAGCAGTGAAGACAGGGAAGTATATGAGCAGTACTTC. The chain couples TRBV6-1 to TRBJ2-7; a possible D gene is TRBD1 (6 bases). V was cut by 1 base and J by 7 bases, with 14 bases left in between. The CDR3 is 14 residues long. From germline, CDR1 is MNHNS and CDR2 SASEGT.

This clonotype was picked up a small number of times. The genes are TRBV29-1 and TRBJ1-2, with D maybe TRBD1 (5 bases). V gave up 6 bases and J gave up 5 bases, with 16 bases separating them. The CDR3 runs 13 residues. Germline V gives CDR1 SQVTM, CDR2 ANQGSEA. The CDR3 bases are TGCAGCGTAGGGGACTTCGGGGGTTATGGCTACACCTTC. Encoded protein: CSVGDFGGYGYTF.

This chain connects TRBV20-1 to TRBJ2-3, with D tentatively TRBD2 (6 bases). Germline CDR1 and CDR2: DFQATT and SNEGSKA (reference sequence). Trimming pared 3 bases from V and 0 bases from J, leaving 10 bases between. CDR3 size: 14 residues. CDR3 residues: CSASGGTSTDTQYF. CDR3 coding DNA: TGCAGTGCTAGTGGGGGGACTAGCACAGATACGCAGTATTTT.

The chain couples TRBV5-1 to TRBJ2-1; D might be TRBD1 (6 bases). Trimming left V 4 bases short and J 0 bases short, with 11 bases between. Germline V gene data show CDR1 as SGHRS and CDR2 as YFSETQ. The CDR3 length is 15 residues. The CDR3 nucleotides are TGCGCCAGCAGCACCGGGACACTCTCCTACAATGAGCAGTTCTTC. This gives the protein CASSTGTLSYNEQFF.

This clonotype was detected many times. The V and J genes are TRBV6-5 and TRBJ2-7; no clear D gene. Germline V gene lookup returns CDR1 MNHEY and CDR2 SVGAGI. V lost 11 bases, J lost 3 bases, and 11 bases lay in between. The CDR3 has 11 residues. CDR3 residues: CAGTLGYEQYF. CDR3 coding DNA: TGTGCCGGTACCTTGGGCTACGAGCAGTACTTC.

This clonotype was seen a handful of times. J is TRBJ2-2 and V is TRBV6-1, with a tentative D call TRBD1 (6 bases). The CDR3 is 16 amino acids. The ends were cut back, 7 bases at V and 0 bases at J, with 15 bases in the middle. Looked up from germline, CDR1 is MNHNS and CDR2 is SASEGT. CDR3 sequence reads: CASKLYREANTGELFF. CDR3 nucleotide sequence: TGTGCCAGCAAGCTCTACAGGGAAGCGAACACCGGGGAGCTGTTTTTT.

The CDR3 sequence is CASSFWSTGHSYNSPLHF. The CDR3 bases are TGTGCCAGCAGCTTTTGGTCGACAGGGCACTCCTATAATTCACCCCTCCACTTT. The chain uses TRBV11-1 and TRBJ1-6; 7 bases are a match to TRBD1. The CDR3 is 18 residues long. Losses at the gene ends were 3 bases for V and 0 bases for J; bases not matched to a gene: 8. Germline lookup yields CDR1 SGHAT and CDR2 FQDESV (reference sequence).

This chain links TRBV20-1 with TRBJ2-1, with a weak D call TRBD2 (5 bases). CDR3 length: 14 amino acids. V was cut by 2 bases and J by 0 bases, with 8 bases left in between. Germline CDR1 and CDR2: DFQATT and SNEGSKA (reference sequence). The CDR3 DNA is TGCAGTGCTAGAACACTAGTCTCCTACAATGAGCAGTTCTTC. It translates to CSARTLVSYNEQFF.

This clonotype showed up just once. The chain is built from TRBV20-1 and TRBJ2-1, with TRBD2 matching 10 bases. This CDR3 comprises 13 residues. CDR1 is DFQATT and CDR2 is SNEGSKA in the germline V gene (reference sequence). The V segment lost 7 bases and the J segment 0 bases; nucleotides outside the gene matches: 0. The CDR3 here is CSVAGGSYNEQFF. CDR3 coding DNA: TGCAGTGTAGCGGGGGGCTCCTACAATGAGCAGTTCTTC.

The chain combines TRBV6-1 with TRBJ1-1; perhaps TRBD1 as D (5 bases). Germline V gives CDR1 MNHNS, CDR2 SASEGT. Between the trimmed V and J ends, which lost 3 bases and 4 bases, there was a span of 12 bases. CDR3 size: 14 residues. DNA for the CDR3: TGTGCCAGCAGTGATCTCAGGGTAGGCACTGAAGCTTTCTTT. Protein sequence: CASSDLRVGTEAFF.

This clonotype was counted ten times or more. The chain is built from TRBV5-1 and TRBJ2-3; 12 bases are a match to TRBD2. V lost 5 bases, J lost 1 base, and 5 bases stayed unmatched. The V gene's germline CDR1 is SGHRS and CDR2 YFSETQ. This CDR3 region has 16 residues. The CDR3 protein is CASRGGLAGRTDTQYF. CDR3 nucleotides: TGCGCCAGCAGAGGCGGACTAGCGGGACGCACAGATACGCAGTATTTT. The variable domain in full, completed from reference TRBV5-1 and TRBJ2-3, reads KAGVTQTPRYLIKTRGQQVTLSCSPISGHRSVSWYQQTPGQGLQFLFEYFSETQRNKGNFPGRFSGRQFSNSRSEMNVSTLELGDSALYLCASRGGLAGRTDTQYFGPGTRLTVL.

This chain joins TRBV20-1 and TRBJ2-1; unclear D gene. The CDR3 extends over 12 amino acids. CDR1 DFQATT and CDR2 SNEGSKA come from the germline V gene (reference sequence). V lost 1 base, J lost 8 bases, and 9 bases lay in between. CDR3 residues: CSARVGWDEQFF. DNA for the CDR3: TGCAGTGCTAGAGTCGGCTGGGATGAGCAGTTCTTC.

This CDR3 reads CSAFRGQYEQYF. In DNA form, the CDR3 reads TGCAGTGCCTTCAGGGGGCAATACGAGCAGTACTTC. The chain uses TRBV20-1 and TRBJ2-7; 8 positions match TRBD1. V gave up 6 bases and J gave up 4 bases; unmatched junction bases: 5. The CDR3 loop spans 12 amino acids. The germline gives CDR1 DFQATT, CDR2 SNEGSKA (reference sequence).

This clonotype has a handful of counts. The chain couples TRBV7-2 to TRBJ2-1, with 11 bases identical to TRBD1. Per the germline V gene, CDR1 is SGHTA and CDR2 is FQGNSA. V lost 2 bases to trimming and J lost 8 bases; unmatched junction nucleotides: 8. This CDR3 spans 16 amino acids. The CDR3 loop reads CASSLIGQGALDEQFF. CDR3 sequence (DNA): TGTGCCAGCAGCTTAATTGGACAGGGGGCTTTGGATGAGCAGTTCTTC.

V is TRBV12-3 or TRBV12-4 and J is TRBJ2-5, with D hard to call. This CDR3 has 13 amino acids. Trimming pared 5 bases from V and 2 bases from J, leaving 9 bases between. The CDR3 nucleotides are TGTGCCAGCAGTCTGAGGTGGCAAGAGACCCAGTACTTC. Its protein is CASSLRWQETQYF.

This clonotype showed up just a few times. This chain's CDR3 is CASSVAGEGSPTDTQYF. The CDR3 bases are TGTGCCAGCAGCGTGGCGGGAGAGGGGTCCCCCACAGATACGCAGTATTTT. The chain has TRBV25-1 and TRBJ2-3; 7 nucleotides agree with TRBD2. This CDR3 is 17 amino acids long. The V gene's germline CDR1 is MGHDK and CDR2 SYGVNS. V was clipped by 6 bases and J by 2 bases; unmatched bases: 14.

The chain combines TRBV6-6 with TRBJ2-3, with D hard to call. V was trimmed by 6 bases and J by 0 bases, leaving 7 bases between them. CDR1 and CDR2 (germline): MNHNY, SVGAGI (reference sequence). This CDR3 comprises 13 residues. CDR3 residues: CASRSTSTDTQYF. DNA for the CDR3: TGTGCCAGCAGGTCCACTAGCACAGATACGCAGTATTTT.

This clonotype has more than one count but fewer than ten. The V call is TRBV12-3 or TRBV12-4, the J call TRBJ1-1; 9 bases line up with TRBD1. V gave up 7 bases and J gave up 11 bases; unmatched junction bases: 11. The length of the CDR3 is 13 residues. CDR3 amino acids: CASTISTGGWAFF. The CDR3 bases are TGTGCCAGCACCATATCGACAGGGGGATGGGCTTTCTTT.

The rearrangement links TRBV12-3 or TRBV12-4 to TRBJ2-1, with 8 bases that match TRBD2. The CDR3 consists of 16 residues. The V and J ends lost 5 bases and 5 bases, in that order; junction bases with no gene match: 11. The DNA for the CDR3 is TGTGCCAGCAGTCCATTACGGGCGGGGGGAGACAATGAGCAGTTCTTC. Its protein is CASSPLRAGGDNEQFF.

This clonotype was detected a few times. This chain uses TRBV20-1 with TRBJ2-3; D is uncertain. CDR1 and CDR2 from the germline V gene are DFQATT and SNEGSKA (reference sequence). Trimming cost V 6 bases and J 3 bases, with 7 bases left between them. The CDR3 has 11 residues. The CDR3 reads CSADWTDTQYF. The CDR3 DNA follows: TGCAGTGCCGATTGGACAGATACGCAGTATTTT.

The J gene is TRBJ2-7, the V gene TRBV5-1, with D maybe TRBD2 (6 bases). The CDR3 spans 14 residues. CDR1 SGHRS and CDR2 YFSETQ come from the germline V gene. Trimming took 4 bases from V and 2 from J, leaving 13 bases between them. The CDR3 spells CASSGRDSAYEQYF. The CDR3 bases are TGCGCCAGCAGCGGCCGGGACTCAGCCTACGAGCAGTACTTC.

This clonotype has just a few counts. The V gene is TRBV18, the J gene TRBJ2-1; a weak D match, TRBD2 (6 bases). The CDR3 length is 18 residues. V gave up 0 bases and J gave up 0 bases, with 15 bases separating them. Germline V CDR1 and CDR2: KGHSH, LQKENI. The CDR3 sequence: CASSPPFFLGSSYNEQFF. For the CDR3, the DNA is TGTGCCAGCTCACCACCCTTTTTTCTCGGGAGCTCCTACAATGAGCAGTTCTTC.

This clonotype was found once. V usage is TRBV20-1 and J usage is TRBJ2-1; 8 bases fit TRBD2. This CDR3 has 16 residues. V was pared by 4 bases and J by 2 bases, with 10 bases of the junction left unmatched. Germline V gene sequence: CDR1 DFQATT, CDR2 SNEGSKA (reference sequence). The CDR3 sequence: CSAIDDQRETYNEQFF. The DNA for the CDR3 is TGCAGTGCTATCGATGATCAGCGGGAGACCTACAATGAGCAGTTCTTC.

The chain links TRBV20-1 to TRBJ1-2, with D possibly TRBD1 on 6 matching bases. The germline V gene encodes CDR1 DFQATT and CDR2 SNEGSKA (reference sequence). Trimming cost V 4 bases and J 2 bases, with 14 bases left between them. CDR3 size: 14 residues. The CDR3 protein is CSATPRGINYGYTF. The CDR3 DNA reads TGCAGTGCTACCCCCAGGGGAATCAACTATGGCTACACCTTC.

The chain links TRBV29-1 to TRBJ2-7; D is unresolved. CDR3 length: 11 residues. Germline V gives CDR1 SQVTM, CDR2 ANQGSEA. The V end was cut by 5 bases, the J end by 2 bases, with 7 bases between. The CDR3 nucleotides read TGCAGCGTTAGTGGGCCCTACGAGCAGTACTTC. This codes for CSVSGPYEQYF.

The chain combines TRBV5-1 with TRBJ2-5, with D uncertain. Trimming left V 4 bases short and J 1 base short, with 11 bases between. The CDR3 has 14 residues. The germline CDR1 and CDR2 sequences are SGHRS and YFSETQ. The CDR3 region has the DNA TGCGCCAGCAGCCCGCGAGAGCCCCAAGAGACCCAGTACTTC. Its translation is CASSPREPQETQYF.